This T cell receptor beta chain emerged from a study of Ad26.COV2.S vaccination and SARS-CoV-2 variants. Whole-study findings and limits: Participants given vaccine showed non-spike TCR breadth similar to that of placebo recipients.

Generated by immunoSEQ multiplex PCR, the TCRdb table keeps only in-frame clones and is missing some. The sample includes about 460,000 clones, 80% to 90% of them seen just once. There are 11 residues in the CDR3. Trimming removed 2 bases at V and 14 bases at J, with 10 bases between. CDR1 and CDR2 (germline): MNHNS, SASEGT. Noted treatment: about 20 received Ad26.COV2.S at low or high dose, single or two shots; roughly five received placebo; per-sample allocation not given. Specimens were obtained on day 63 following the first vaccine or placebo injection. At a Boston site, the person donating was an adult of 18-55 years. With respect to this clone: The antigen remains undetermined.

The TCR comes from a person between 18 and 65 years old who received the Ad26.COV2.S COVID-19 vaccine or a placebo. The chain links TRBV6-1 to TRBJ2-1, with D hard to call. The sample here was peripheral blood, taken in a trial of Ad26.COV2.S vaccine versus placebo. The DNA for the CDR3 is TGTGCCAGCAGTGAATTTAAGGGTGAGTTCTTC. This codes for CASSEFKGEFF.